This T cell receptor (beta chain) was captured by sequencing in a study of shared clonotypes between healthy human individuals. This clone has a handful of counts. Its matching antigen is unknown. This CDR3 contains 16 residues. Germline trimming cut 3 bases from V and 4 bases from J; bases unmatched to any gene: 6. The germline CDR1 and CDR2 sequences are LGHNA and YSLEER. The unsorted PBMC replicate PCRs were performed with about 300 ng DNA, approximately 27,000 T cell genomes. Sequencing used immunoSEQ multiplex PCR; TCRdb keeps in-frame clones, though not all of them. The table has 400,000 to 550,000 clones, approximately 79% seen once. Study-level points and caveats: The represented genetic and exposure-history diversity was limited by the small number of donors.

The source material was PBMCs. The clonotype was recovered from a woman aged 40 to 50 in good health. Some clones in this sample may be carry-over from other donors' samples. The V and J genes are TRBV4-3 and TRBJ2-1; 10 nucleotides match TRBD2. Written as DNA, the CDR3 is TGCGCCAGCAGCCAGACCACTAGCGGGGATTACAATGAGCAGTTCTTC. Protein product: CASSQTTSGDYNEQFF.